This T cell receptor beta chain was sequenced in a study of metastatic and nonmetastatic thyroid tumors. On the study more broadly: Both malignant and benign thyroid patients supplied peripheral blood and tumor or nodule tissue samples, across which the repertoires of these patients were then compared.

Germline V gene lookup returns CDR1 LGHNA and CDR2 YSLEER. The length of the CDR3 is 15 residues. V lost 0 bases and J lost 2, with 10 bases in between. TCRdb re-called the PCR reads through MiXCR. The sample yields 39,000 or so clones, approximately 51% seen once. Only a few counts were recorded for this clone. Each patient came to thyroid surgery without any prior treatment (of any kind). What was sequenced was tumor tissue. V is TRBV4-3 and J is TRBJ1-1, with D hard to call. The clonotype originates from a male donor with papillary thyroid cancer or a benign thyroid nodule (not recorded which). Some clones in this sample may be carry-over from other donors' samples. The CDR3 loop is CASSQDISDNTEAFF. In DNA form, the CDR3 reads TGCGCCAGCAGCCAAGATATTTCCGATAACACTGAAGCTTTCTTT.